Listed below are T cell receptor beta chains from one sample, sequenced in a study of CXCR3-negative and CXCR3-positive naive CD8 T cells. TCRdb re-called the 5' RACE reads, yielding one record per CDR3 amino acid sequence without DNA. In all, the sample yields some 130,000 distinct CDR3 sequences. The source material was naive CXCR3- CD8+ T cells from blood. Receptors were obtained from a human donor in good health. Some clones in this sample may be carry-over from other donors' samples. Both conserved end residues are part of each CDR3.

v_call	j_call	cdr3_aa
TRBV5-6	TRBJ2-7	CASSSLSTTQYEQYF
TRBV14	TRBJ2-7	CASSRHYEQYF
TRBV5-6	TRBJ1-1	CASSFGQGRTEAFF
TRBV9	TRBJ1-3	CASSVGQGARTFSGNTIYF
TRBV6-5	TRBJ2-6	CASSQRQGVAGANVLTF
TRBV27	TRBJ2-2	CASSLLKAGELFF
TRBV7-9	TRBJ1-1	CASSNQENTEAFF
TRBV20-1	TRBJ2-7	CSASLAGVVYEQYF
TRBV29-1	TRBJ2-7	CSVFSSSYEQYF
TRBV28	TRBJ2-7	CVTTTYTSSYEQYF
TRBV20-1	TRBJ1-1	CSATDTGVTEAFF
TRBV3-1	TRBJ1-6	CASSQESGIRNSPLHF
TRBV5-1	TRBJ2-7	CASSLLGTGPHEQYF
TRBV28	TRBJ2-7	CASSLGRLIYEQYF
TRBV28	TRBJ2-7	CASTGHMGDEQYF
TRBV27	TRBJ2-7	CASSPTDSTYEQYF
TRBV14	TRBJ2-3	CASSQEYAGGRDTQYF
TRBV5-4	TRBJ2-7	CASSLEEHYEQYF
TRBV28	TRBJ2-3	CAKAVGTIATDTQYF
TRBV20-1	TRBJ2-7	CSARVAADWAEQYF
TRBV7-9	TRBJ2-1	CASSARGGLEQFF
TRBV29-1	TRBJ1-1	CSVVADRIEAFF
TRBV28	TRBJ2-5	CASSLYYARGRPMFEETQYF
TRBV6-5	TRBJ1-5	CASSYSDRSNQPQHF
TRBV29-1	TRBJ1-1	CSVTGGDHTEAFF
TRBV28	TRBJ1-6	CASSRQYNSPLHF
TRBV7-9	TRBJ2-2	CASSLDPANTGELFF
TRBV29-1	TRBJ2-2	CSVDLAGVANTGELFF
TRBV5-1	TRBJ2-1	CASSLGASGGAGGNEQFF
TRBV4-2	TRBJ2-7	CASSQVGLAGVYEQYF
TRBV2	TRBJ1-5	CASKGQVNQPQHF
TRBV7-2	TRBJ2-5	CASSPYLTQGAPEETQYF
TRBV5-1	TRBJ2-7	CASSLAGQDRGVYEQYF
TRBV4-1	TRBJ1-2	CASSQDLPGQGHYGYTF
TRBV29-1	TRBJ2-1	CSVELAGGHNEQFF
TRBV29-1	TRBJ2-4	CSGGGFGDIQYF
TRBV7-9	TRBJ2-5	CASSEIQETQYF
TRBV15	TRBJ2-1	CATSREDQGFYNEQFF
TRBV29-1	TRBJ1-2	CSVLRAGAQGYTF
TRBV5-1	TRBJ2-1	CASSLVVGPEQFF
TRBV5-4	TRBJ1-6	CASSLTPSGNSPLHF
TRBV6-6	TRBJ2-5	CASSNWTGWGETQYF
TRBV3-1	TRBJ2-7	CASSLLGLAGEYEQYF
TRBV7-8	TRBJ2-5	CASSFLGLAGPQETQYF
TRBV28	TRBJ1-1	CASSLDNMNTEAFF
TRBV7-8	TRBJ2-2	CASSLDVNTGELFF
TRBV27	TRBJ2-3	CASSSRDRPFTDTQYF
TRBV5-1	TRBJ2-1	CASSLLGPNEQFF
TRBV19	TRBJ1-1	CASSIYSDREAFF
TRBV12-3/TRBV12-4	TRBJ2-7	CASSWGQETYEQYF
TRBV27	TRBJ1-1	CASSLSSWGEAFF
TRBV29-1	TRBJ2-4	CSVELLGQGFKGNIQYF
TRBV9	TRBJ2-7	CASSVGLGGGTLHEQYF
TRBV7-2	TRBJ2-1	CASSPRGGANEQFF
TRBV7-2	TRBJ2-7	CASSFRGTGSFGEQYF
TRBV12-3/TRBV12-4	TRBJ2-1	CASSGQTDPNEQFF
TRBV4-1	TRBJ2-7	CASSQTGQGYEQYF
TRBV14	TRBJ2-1	CVSAAGRGLNALYNEQFF
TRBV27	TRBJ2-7	CASSSWDTVYEQYF
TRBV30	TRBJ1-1	CAWSSGTEAFF